These T cell receptor beta chains were read from a single sample in a study of OX40 agonist ivuxolimab in advanced cancers. Measured with immunoSEQ multiplex PCR; TCRdb has only the in-frame clones, and not every one. The table has some 20,000 clones, around 74% seen once. Source: CD4+ or CD8+ T cells sorted from blood, taken in a trial of the OX40 agonist ivuxolimab. All receptors come from an adult with an advanced solid tumor such as melanoma, head and neck, liver or kidney cancer. The CDR3 runs from the conserved cysteine through the conserved F or W. D genes are given only for firm matches. The size of a clone is reported for some rows only, either as once, few or many, or as a class for expanded clones.

clone size: NA; D gene: NA; J gene: TRBJ2-2; V gene: TRBV4-1; CDR3 DNA: TGCGCCAGCAGCCTCCCCTCATCGAACACCGGGGAGCTGTTTTTT; CDR3 protein: CASSLPSSNTGELFF
clone size: NA; D gene: NA; J gene: TRBJ1-5; V gene: TRBV5-1; CDR3 DNA: TGCGCCAGCAGCTTCACACCTAGCAATCAGCCCCAGCATTTT; CDR3 protein: CASSFTPSNQPQHF
clone size: NA; D gene: NA; J gene: TRBJ2-1; V gene: TRBV29-1; CDR3 DNA: TGCAGCGTTGAAGATTTTGGCGGGGGCCGGGATGAGCAGTTCTTC; CDR3 protein: CSVEDFGGGRDEQFF
clone size: few; D gene: NA; J gene: TRBJ2-2; V gene: TRBV25-1; CDR3 DNA: TGTGCCAGCAGTGGGACAGGGAGGGGCACCGGGGAGCTGTTTTTT; CDR3 protein: CASSGTGRGTGELFF
clone size: many; D gene: NA; J gene: TRBJ1-1; V gene: TRBV19; CDR3 DNA: TGTGCCAGTAGTATAGAAGAGGGGAGGACTGAAGCTTTCTTT; CDR3 protein: CASSIEEGRTEAFF
clone size: NA; D gene: NA; J gene: TRBJ2-6; V gene: TRBV4-2; CDR3 DNA: TGTGCCAGCAGCATCTCGCCCAAAGGTCAAAGTCGGGCCAACGTCCTGACTTTC; CDR3 protein: CASSISPKGQSRANVLTF
clone size: NA; D gene: NA; J gene: TRBJ2-2; V gene: TRBV28; CDR3 DNA: TGTGCCAGCAGCCCTATTCAGAGGTTCGGGGAGCTGTTTTTT; CDR3 protein: CASSPIQRFGELFF
clone size: NA; D gene: NA; J gene: TRBJ1-4; V gene: TRBV2; CDR3 DNA: TGTGCCAGCCAAAGTTGGGGAACTTCAACTAATGAAAAACTGTTTTTT; CDR3 protein: CASQSWGTSTNEKLFF
clone size: NA; D gene: NA; J gene: TRBJ2-7; V gene: TRBV18; CDR3 DNA: TGTGCCAGCTCTCAAATGACTGGCTCCTACGAGCAGTACTTC; CDR3 protein: CASSQMTGSYEQYF
clone size: NA; D gene: NA; J gene: TRBJ2-7; V gene: TRBV7-2; CDR3 DNA: TGTGCCAGCAGCCCCCCGGACCGCGTCGAGCAGTACTTC; CDR3 protein: CASSPPDRVEQYF
clone size: NA; D gene: NA; J gene: TRBJ1-1; V gene: TRBV18; CDR3 DNA: TGTGCCAGCTCACCCCCAGGGTTTGCTGAAGCTTTCTTT; CDR3 protein: CASSPPGFAEAFF
clone size: NA; D gene: TRBD1; J gene: TRBJ2-3; V gene: TRBV5-4; CDR3 DNA: TGTGCCAGCAGCGGGGTCGGACAGGGGGTTGTAGATACGCAGTATTTT; CDR3 protein: CASSGVGQGVVDTQYF
clone size: NA; D gene: NA; J gene: TRBJ1-3; V gene: TRBV6-1; CDR3 DNA: TGTGCCAGCAGTTTTTACTCTGGAAACACCATATATTTT; CDR3 protein: CASSFYSGNTIYF
clone size: NA; D gene: NA; J gene: TRBJ2-2; V gene: TRBV27; CDR3 DNA: TGTGCCAGCAGCCTTCCTAGGGTGGGCGGGGAGCTGTTTTTT; CDR3 protein: CASSLPRVGGELFF
clone size: NA; D gene: NA; J gene: TRBJ2-4; V gene: TRBV6-1; CDR3 DNA: TGTGCCAGCAGTGAACCCCACCATTTAGAACTAGCCAAAAACATTCAGTACTTC; CDR3 protein: CASSEPHHLELAKNIQYF
clone size: NA; D gene: NA; J gene: TRBJ1-1; V gene: TRBV27; CDR3 DNA: TGTGCCAGCAGTTTATATCCGCCGTCAACTTTGAACACTGAAGCTTTCTTT; CDR3 protein: CASSLYPPSTLNTEAFF
clone size: NA; D gene: TRBD1; J gene: TRBJ2-3; V gene: TRBV7-3; CDR3 DNA: TGTGCCAGCAGCTTTGAACCCGGGACAGGGGGGATGGAGGATACGCAGTATTTT; CDR3 protein: CASSFEPGTGGMEDTQYF
clone size: NA; D gene: NA; J gene: TRBJ2-1; V gene: TRBV13; CDR3 DNA: TGTGCCAGCAGCTCAGAACGGGATGAGCAGTTCTTC; CDR3 protein: CASSSERDEQFF
clone size: NA; D gene: TRBD2; J gene: TRBJ2-1; V gene: TRBV7-8; CDR3 DNA: TGTGCCAGCAGGAGCTTAGGTAGCGGGGATTACAATGAGCAGTTCTTC; CDR3 protein: CASRSLGSGDYNEQFF
clone size: NA; D gene: NA; J gene: TRBJ1-3; V gene: TRBV7-8; CDR3 DNA: TGTGCCAGCAGCTTAGACAGTACTGGAAACACCATATATTTT; CDR3 protein: CASSLDSTGNTIYF
clone size: NA; D gene: NA; J gene: TRBJ2-7; V gene: TRBV10-2; CDR3 DNA: TGCGCCAGCGGGGACAAGTACTTC; CDR3 protein: CASGDKYF
clone size: few; D gene: NA; J gene: TRBJ1-5; V gene: TRBV30; CDR3 DNA: TGTGCCTGGAGTTGGGCAGCTAATCAGCCCCAGCATTTT; CDR3 protein: CAWSWAANQPQHF
clone size: NA; D gene: NA; J gene: TRBJ1-3; V gene: TRBV30; CDR3 DNA: TGTGCCTGGGGCCCCCAGTTTGACACCATATATTTT; CDR3 protein: CAWGPQFDTIYF
clone size: NA; D gene: TRBD2; J gene: TRBJ2-1; V gene: TRBV6-5; CDR3 DNA: TGTGCCAGCAGTTACTCCCCTAGCGGGGTTCAGGAGCAGTTCTTC; CDR3 protein: CASSYSPSGVQEQFF
clone size: NA; D gene: NA; J gene: TRBJ1-2; V gene: TRBV9; CDR3 DNA: TGTGCCAGCGCCTTTGAGGCGGATACAGCTAACTATGGCTACACCTTC; CDR3 protein: CASAFEADTANYGYTF
clone size: NA; D gene: NA; J gene: TRBJ2-1; V gene: TRBV7-2; CDR3 DNA: TGTGCCAGCAGCTTAGCGCCCGGGAGAGGGAATGAGCAGTTCTTC; CDR3 protein: CASSLAPGRGNEQFF
clone size: NA; D gene: TRBD1; J gene: TRBJ1-5; V gene: TRBV6-5; CDR3 DNA: TGTGCCAGCAGTTCCGCGCCGGACAGGGCCTCCGAGCATTTT; CDR3 protein: CASSSAPDRASEHF
clone size: NA; D gene: NA; J gene: TRBJ1-1; V gene: TRBV15; CDR3 DNA: TGTGCCACCAGCAGAGGGGAGGCCACGATCCTCTTCTTT; CDR3 protein: CATSRGEATILFF
clone size: NA; D gene: NA; J gene: TRBJ1-5; V gene: TRBV7-8; CDR3 DNA: TGTGCCAGCAGCTTAGGAATAGGGGAAACCCTTAGCAATCAGCCCCAGCATTTT; CDR3 protein: CASSLGIGETLSNQPQHF
clone size: NA; D gene: NA; J gene: TRBJ2-2; V gene: TRBV7-2; CDR3 DNA: TGTGCCAGCAGCCCGCGGGACGGGAACACCGGGGAGCTGTTTTTT; CDR3 protein: CASSPRDGNTGELFF
clone size: NA; D gene: TRBD1; J gene: TRBJ1-5; V gene: TRBV27; CDR3 DNA: TGTGCCAGCAGTTTATATGGGACAGCGATCCTCAATCAGCCCCAGCATTTT; CDR3 protein: CASSLYGTAILNQPQHF
clone size: NA; D gene: NA; J gene: TRBJ2-6; V gene: TRBV5-6; CDR3 DNA: TGTGCCAGCAGCCTCGGAGGGGCTGGGGCCAACGTCCTGACTTTC; CDR3 protein: CASSLGGAGANVLTF
clone size: medium-sized; D gene: NA; J gene: TRBJ1-6; V gene: TRBV4-1; CDR3 DNA: TGCGCCAGCAGCCAAGAGCCGGGTAGGCCCCTCCACTTT; CDR3 protein: CASSQEPGRPLHF
clone size: NA; D gene: NA; J gene: TRBJ2-1; V gene: TRBV19; CDR3 DNA: TGTGCCAGTAGTAGTGGGAGCGAGCAGTTCTTC; CDR3 protein: CASSSGSEQFF
clone size: NA; D gene: NA; J gene: TRBJ1-2; V gene: TRBV7-9; CDR3 DNA: TGTGCCAGCAGCGCGGAGTTCGGGGAGTACACCTTC; CDR3 protein: CASSAEFGEYTF
clone size: NA; D gene: NA; J gene: TRBJ2-6; V gene: TRBV6-5; CDR3 DNA: TGTGCCAGCAGTTACGGGGCTGGGGCCAACGTCCTGACTTTC; CDR3 protein: CASSYGAGANVLTF
clone size: NA; D gene: NA; J gene: TRBJ2-7; V gene: TRBV27; CDR3 DNA: TGTGCCAGCAGTTTGGGGCCGAGCTACGAGCAGTACTTC; CDR3 protein: CASSLGPSYEQYF
clone size: NA; D gene: NA; J gene: TRBJ1-6; V gene: TRBV5-6; CDR3 DNA: TGTGCCAGCAGCTTGGGGGGCCCTAATTCACCCCTCCACTTT; CDR3 protein: CASSLGGPNSPLHF
clone size: NA; D gene: NA; J gene: TRBJ2-1; V gene: TRBV29-1; CDR3 DNA: TGCAGCGTTGAAGATATAACCCGACAGGCTTATTCCTACAATGAGCAGTTCTTC; CDR3 protein: CSVEDITRQAYSYNEQFF
clone size: NA; D gene: NA; J gene: TRBJ1-1; V gene: TRBV5-1; CDR3 DNA: TGCGCCAGCAGCTCAGGGGAGTGGGGCACTGAAGCTTTCTTT; CDR3 protein: CASSSGEWGTEAFF
clone size: few; D gene: NA; J gene: TRBJ2-2; V gene: TRBV7-2; CDR3 DNA: TGTGCCAGCAGCCTAGATAACACCGGGGAGCTGTTTTTT; CDR3 protein: CASSLDNTGELFF
clone size: NA; D gene: TRBD1; J gene: TRBJ2-1; V gene: TRBV11-3; CDR3 DNA: TGTGCCAGCAGCTTAGGACAGGGGGACAATGAGCAGTTCTTC; CDR3 protein: CASSLGQGDNEQFF
clone size: NA; D gene: TRBD2; J gene: TRBJ2-7; V gene: TRBV18; CDR3 DNA: TGTGCCAGCTCACCAAACACGGGGGGACCGTACGAGCAGTACTTC; CDR3 protein: CASSPNTGGPYEQYF
clone size: NA; D gene: NA; J gene: TRBJ2-2; V gene: TRBV9; CDR3 DNA: TGTGCCAGCAGCGTAGAGGCCGGGGAGCTGTTTTTT; CDR3 protein: CASSVEAGELFF
clone size: NA; D gene: TRBD1; J gene: TRBJ1-1; V gene: TRBV7-9; CDR3 DNA: TGTGCCAGCAGCTTACAAGGGGGCGAAACTGAAGCTTTCTTT; CDR3 protein: CASSLQGGETEAFF
clone size: NA; D gene: NA; J gene: TRBJ2-7; V gene: TRBV5-5; CDR3 DNA: TGTGCCAGCAGCATGGGATCCTACGAGCAGTACTTC; CDR3 protein: CASSMGSYEQYF
clone size: NA; D gene: TRBD1; J gene: TRBJ2-7; V gene: TRBV2; CDR3 DNA: TGTGCCAGCAGTGATCGGGACAGGTCCTACGAGCAGTACTTC; CDR3 protein: CASSDRDRSYEQYF
clone size: few; D gene: NA; J gene: TRBJ1-1; V gene: TRBV2; CDR3 DNA: TGTGCCAGCAGTGAAGGCCCCTTTACTACAGTGAACACTGAAGCTTTCTTT; CDR3 protein: CASSEGPFTTVNTEAFF